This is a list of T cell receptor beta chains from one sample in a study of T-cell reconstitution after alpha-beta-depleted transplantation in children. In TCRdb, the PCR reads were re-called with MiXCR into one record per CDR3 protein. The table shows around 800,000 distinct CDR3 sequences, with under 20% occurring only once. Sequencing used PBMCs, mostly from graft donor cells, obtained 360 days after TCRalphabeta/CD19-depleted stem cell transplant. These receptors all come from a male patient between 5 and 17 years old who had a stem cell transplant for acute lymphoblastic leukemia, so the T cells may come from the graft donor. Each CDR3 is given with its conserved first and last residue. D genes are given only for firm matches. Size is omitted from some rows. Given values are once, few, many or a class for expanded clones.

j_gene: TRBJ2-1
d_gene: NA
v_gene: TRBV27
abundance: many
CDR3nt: TGTGCCAGCAGTTTACATTGGTCGGGTGAGCAGTTCTTC
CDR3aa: CASSLHWSGEQFF

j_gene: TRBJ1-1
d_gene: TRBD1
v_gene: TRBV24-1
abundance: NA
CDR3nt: TGTGCCACCAGTGACCGCGGGACAGCTGGCGAAGCTTTCTTT
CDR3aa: CATSDRGTAGEAFF

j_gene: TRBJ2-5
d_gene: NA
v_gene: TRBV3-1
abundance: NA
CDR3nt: TGTGCCAGCAGCCAATCGAAGCTAGCGAGATCCCAAGAGACCCAGTACTTC
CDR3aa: CASSQSKLARSQETQYF

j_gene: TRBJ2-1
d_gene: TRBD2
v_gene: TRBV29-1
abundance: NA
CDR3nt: TGCAGCGTGGGGGGGGGGACTAGCGGGAGACTTTCCTACAATGAGCAGTTCTTC
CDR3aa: CSVGGGTSGRLSYNEQFF

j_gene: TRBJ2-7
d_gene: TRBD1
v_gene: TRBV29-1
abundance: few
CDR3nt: TGCAGCGCTAGGGACAGGTACTCCTACGAGCAGTACTTC
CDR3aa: CSARDRYSYEQYF

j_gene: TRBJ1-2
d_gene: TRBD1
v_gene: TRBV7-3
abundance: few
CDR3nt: TGTGCCAGCAGCCCGTCCGGGACAGGGGATTTTGGCTACACCTTC
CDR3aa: CASSPSGTGDFGYTF

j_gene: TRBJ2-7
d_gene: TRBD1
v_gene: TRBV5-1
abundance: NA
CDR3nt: TGCGCCAGCAGCCACCTGGGACAGTCCCTCTCCTACGAGCAGTACTTC
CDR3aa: CASSHLGQSLSYEQYF

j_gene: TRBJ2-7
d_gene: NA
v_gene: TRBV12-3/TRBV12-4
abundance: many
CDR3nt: TGTGCCAGCAGCCCCCTCTACGAGCAGTACTTC
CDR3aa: CASSPLYEQYF

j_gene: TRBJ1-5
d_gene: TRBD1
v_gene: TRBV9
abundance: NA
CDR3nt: TGTGCCAGCAGCCGGGACAGCCATAGCAATCAGCCCCAGCATTTT
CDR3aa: CASSRDSHSNQPQHF

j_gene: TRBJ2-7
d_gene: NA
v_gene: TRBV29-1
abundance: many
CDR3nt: TGCAGCGTTTTTCGACTAGGGTCCTCCTACGAGCAGTACTTC
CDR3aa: CSVFRLGSSYEQYF

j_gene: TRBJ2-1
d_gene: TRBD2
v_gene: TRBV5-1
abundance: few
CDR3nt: TGCGCCAGCAGCTTTTCTAGCGGGAGGGCCGAGGGAGCGGATGAGCAGTTCTTC
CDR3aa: CASSFSSGRAEGADEQFF

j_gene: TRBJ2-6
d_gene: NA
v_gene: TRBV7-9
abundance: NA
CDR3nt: TGTGCCAGCAGCTTAATAGGGGCCGGTGGGGCCAACGTCCTGACTTTC
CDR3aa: CASSLIGAGGANVLTF

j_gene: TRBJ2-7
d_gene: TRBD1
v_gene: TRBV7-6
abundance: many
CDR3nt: TGTGCCAGCAGCCTACCCGGGACAGGGGGTGTTAACGAGCAGTACTTC
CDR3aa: CASSLPGTGGVNEQYF

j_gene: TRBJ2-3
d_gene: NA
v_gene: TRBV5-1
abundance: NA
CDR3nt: TGCGCCAGCAGCTTCCTTCCTGGGCCGGCAGATACGCAGTATTTT
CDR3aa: CASSFLPGPADTQYF

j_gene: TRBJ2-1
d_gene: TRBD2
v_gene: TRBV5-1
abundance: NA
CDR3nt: TGCGCCAGCAGCGTCACCGGGACTAGCGGGAGTCCAAAAACCAATGAGCAGTTCTTC
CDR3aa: CASSVTGTSGSPKTNEQFF

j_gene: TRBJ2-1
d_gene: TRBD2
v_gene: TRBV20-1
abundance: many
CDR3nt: TGCAGTGCTTCTGGCGGGAGGGCCTACAATGAGCAGTTCTTC
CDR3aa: CSASGGRAYNEQFF

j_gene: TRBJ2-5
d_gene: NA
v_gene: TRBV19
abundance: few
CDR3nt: TGTGCCAGTTCCGGGACATCACAAGAGACCCAGTACTTC
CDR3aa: CASSGTSQETQYF

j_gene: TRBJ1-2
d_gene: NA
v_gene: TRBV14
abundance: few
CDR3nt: TGTGCCAGCAAGCGTCCGGGGGCTAACTATGGCTACACCTTC
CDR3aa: CASKRPGANYGYTF

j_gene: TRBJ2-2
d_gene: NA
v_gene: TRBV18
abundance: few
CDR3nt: TGTGCCAGCTCGAAGGAAGGGAAATCCGGGGAGCTGTTTTTT
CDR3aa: CASSKEGKSGELFF

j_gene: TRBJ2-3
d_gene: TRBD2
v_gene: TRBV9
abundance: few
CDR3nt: TGTGCCAGCAGCGGGGGTCAGACTAGCGGGAGATCCACAGATACGCAGTATTTT
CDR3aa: CASSGGQTSGRSTDTQYF